The rows below give T cell receptor beta chains drawn from one sample of a study of shared clonotypes between healthy human individuals. Using immunoSEQ multiplex PCR, the repertoire was profiled, and TCRdb retains in-frame clones only, with some absent. The top ten hold roughly 0.12% of the sample, which has hundreds of thousands of clones, approximately 96% seen once. The sample consisted of naive CD8+ T cells sorted from blood. Every receptor here comes from a woman aged 25 to 39 in good health. The CDR3 runs from the conserved cysteine through the conserved F or W. The order of the fields is D gene, J gene, V gene, clone size, CDR3 DNA, CDR3 protein. The D gene is left open where the match is weak. For some rows the clone size is stated as once, few or many, or as a class when expanded; others skip it.

d_gene: TRBD2; j_gene: TRBJ2-7; v_gene: TRBV27; abundance: .; CDR3nt: TGTGCCAGCAGTCCGCGGACTAGCGGGACCTACGAGCAGTACTTC; CDR3aa: CASSPRTSGTYEQYF
d_gene: .; j_gene: TRBJ2-7; v_gene: TRBV19; abundance: .; CDR3nt: TGTGCCAGTAGTAGCGGGCAGGGTTCCTACGAGCAGTACTTC; CDR3aa: CASSSGQGSYEQYF
d_gene: .; j_gene: TRBJ1-1; v_gene: TRBV9; abundance: once; CDR3nt: TGTGCCAGCAGCGCTGGGGGAGTAACCACTGAAGCTTTCTTT; CDR3aa: CASSAGGVTTEAFF
d_gene: TRBD1; j_gene: TRBJ2-7; v_gene: TRBV6-5; abundance: .; CDR3nt: TGTGCCAGCAGTTACTCCTTTGGGGACAGTAGCTACGAGCAGTACTTC; CDR3aa: CASSYSFGDSSYEQYF
d_gene: .; j_gene: TRBJ2-7; v_gene: TRBV28; abundance: once; CDR3nt: TGTGCCAGCAGTACATCCTACGAGCAGTACTTC; CDR3aa: CASSTSYEQYF
d_gene: .; j_gene: TRBJ2-3; v_gene: TRBV11-2; abundance: .; CDR3nt: TGTGCCAGCAGCTTCCCGGGCACAGATACGCAGTATTTT; CDR3aa: CASSFPGTDTQYF
d_gene: .; j_gene: TRBJ2-2; v_gene: TRBV5-8; abundance: .; CDR3nt: TGTGCCAGCAGCTGGACTCCTACCGGGGAGCTGTTTTTT; CDR3aa: CASSWTPTGELFF
d_gene: .; j_gene: TRBJ2-1; v_gene: TRBV28; abundance: .; CDR3nt: TGTGCCAGCAGTCTTCTACGGGCGGAGACCTACAATGAGCAGTTCTTC; CDR3aa: CASSLLRAETYNEQFF
d_gene: .; j_gene: TRBJ2-1; v_gene: TRBV5-1; abundance: .; CDR3nt: TGCGCCACCTCAAATGACAGGAGCTCCTACAATGAGCAGTTCTTC; CDR3aa: CATSNDRSSYNEQFF
d_gene: .; j_gene: TRBJ2-7; v_gene: TRBV6-1; abundance: .; CDR3nt: TGTGCCAGCAGTGAACCGGGCCAGCCGTACGAGCAGTACTTC; CDR3aa: CASSEPGQPYEQYF
d_gene: .; j_gene: TRBJ1-5; v_gene: TRBV5-5; abundance: .; CDR3nt: TGTGCCAGCAGTCAGACAGAAGATAGCAATCAGCCCCAGCATTTT; CDR3aa: CASSQTEDSNQPQHF
d_gene: .; j_gene: TRBJ2-7; v_gene: TRBV19; abundance: .; CDR3nt: TGTGCCAGTAGTATTGGGTCAGGGGCGCCCAACGAGCAGTACTTC; CDR3aa: CASSIGSGAPNEQYF
d_gene: TRBD1; j_gene: TRBJ1-3; v_gene: TRBV4-1; abundance: .; CDR3nt: TGCGCCAGCAGCCAAACGACAGGGATCGTTGGAAACACCATATATTTT; CDR3aa: CASSQTTGIVGNTIYF
d_gene: .; j_gene: TRBJ1-5; v_gene: TRBV5-4; abundance: .; CDR3nt: TGTGCCAGCAGCTTTGGCCAGGGCCCAAATCAGCCCCAGCATTTT; CDR3aa: CASSFGQGPNQPQHF
d_gene: .; j_gene: TRBJ2-3; v_gene: TRBV9; abundance: .; CDR3nt: TGTGCCAGCAGCGGACACACAATGACGCAGTATTTT; CDR3aa: CASSGHTMTQYF
d_gene: TRBD2; j_gene: TRBJ2-1; v_gene: TRBV4-1; abundance: .; CDR3nt: TGCGCCAGCAGCCAGGGGACTACCGACTACAATGAGCAGTTCTTC; CDR3aa: CASSQGTTDYNEQFF
d_gene: .; j_gene: TRBJ2-7; v_gene: TRBV5-6; abundance: .; CDR3nt: TGTGCCAGCAGCTTGACCGGGAGTCCCCACGAGCAGTACTTC; CDR3aa: CASSLTGSPHEQYF
d_gene: .; j_gene: TRBJ2-1; v_gene: TRBV9; abundance: once; CDR3nt: TGTGCCAGCAGCGTAGCGGGAGTAGTATACAATGAGCAGTTCTTC; CDR3aa: CASSVAGVVYNEQFF
d_gene: TRBD1; j_gene: TRBJ2-7; v_gene: TRBV13; abundance: .; CDR3nt: TGTGCCAGCAGCTTTGGACAGGGGAGCTCCTACGAGCAGTACTTC; CDR3aa: CASSFGQGSSYEQYF
d_gene: .; j_gene: TRBJ1-2; v_gene: TRBV27; abundance: .; CDR3nt: TGTGCCAGCAGCTACCCACCTCCGGGACACTATGGCTACACCTTC; CDR3aa: CASSYPPPGHYGYTF
d_gene: .; j_gene: TRBJ2-2; v_gene: TRBV19; abundance: .; CDR3nt: TGTGCCAGTAGTATTCCCAGGGCGAACACCGGGGAGCTGTTTTTT; CDR3aa: CASSIPRANTGELFF
d_gene: TRBD1; j_gene: TRBJ2-5; v_gene: TRBV4-1; abundance: .; CDR3nt: TGCGCCAGCAGCCAAGATCCCCGGACAGGGTACCAAGAGACCCAGTACTTC; CDR3aa: CASSQDPRTGYQETQYF
d_gene: .; j_gene: TRBJ2-3; v_gene: TRBV7-2; abundance: .; CDR3nt: TGTGCCAGCAGCTTAGCGGGAGGTACAGATACGCAGTATTTT; CDR3aa: CASSLAGGTDTQYF
d_gene: .; j_gene: TRBJ2-2; v_gene: TRBV27; abundance: .; CDR3nt: TGTGCCAGCAGTTACACCGGGGAGCTGTTTTTT; CDR3aa: CASSYTGELFF
d_gene: .; j_gene: TRBJ2-1; v_gene: TRBV5-6; abundance: .; CDR3nt: TGTGCCAGCAGCTCAAGCGGGCTTGAGCAGTTCTTC; CDR3aa: CASSSSGLEQFF
d_gene: TRBD1; j_gene: TRBJ2-5; v_gene: TRBV19; abundance: .; CDR3nt: TGTGCCAGTAGTATGGGACAGGGTGGCCAAGAGACCCAGTACTTC; CDR3aa: CASSMGQGGQETQYF
d_gene: .; j_gene: TRBJ1-1; v_gene: TRBV27; abundance: few; CDR3nt: TGTGCCAGCATAAACCTAGACAAAGCTTTCTTT; CDR3aa: CASINLDKAFF
d_gene: TRBD2; j_gene: TRBJ2-5; v_gene: TRBV13; abundance: .; CDR3nt: TGTGCCAGCAGCTTAGGCGGGGGGAACGTGAAGGAGCAGTACTTC; CDR3aa: CASSLGGGNVKEQYF
d_gene: TRBD2; j_gene: TRBJ2-3; v_gene: TRBV28; abundance: .; CDR3nt: TGTGCCAGCAACCCCGGGACTAGATGGGCGGATACGCAGTATTTT; CDR3aa: CASNPGTRWADTQYF
d_gene: TRBD2; j_gene: TRBJ2-3; v_gene: TRBV27; abundance: once; CDR3nt: TGTGCCAGCACCTCTTGGACTAGCGGGCCCCGGGGGGAAACAGATACGCAGTATTTT; CDR3aa: CASTSWTSGPRGETDTQYF
d_gene: TRBD1; j_gene: TRBJ1-3; v_gene: TRBV28; abundance: .; CDR3nt: TGTGCCAGCAGTTCCCCAGGGGGGGACACCATATATTTT; CDR3aa: CASSSPGGDTIYF
d_gene: .; j_gene: TRBJ2-7; v_gene: TRBV29-1; abundance: .; CDR3nt: TGCAGCGCTCACTGGGCCGGGAGCTACGAGCAGTACTTC; CDR3aa: CSAHWAGSYEQYF
d_gene: .; j_gene: TRBJ1-1; v_gene: TRBV6-1; abundance: .; CDR3nt: TGTGCCAGCAGTGAGCTAGGTGAAGCTTTCTTT; CDR3aa: CASSELGEAFF
d_gene: .; j_gene: TRBJ2-7; v_gene: TRBV5-1; abundance: .; CDR3nt: TGCGCCAGCAGCTTGCTTAGCGGCTACGAGCAGTACTTC; CDR3aa: CASSLLSGYEQYF
d_gene: .; j_gene: TRBJ2-7; v_gene: TRBV19; abundance: .; CDR3nt: TGTGCCAGTAGTCTATCGGGTTCCTACGAGCAGTACTTC; CDR3aa: CASSLSGSYEQYF
d_gene: TRBD1; j_gene: TRBJ2-7; v_gene: TRBV28; abundance: .; CDR3nt: TGTGCCAGCACCCTGGACAGGGGGTACGAGCAGTACTTC; CDR3aa: CASTLDRGYEQYF
d_gene: .; j_gene: TRBJ2-7; v_gene: TRBV5-1; abundance: once; CDR3nt: TGCGCCAGCAGCCCGCATCCCCGGCGCTTGATCTCCTACGAGCAGTACTTC; CDR3aa: CASSPHPRRLISYEQYF
d_gene: TRBD2; j_gene: TRBJ2-3; v_gene: TRBV12-5; abundance: .; CDR3nt: TGTGCTAGTGGAGCGGGACCGCGCGGGGATACGCAGTATTTT; CDR3aa: CASGAGPRGDTQYF
d_gene: .; j_gene: TRBJ1-1; v_gene: TRBV5-1; abundance: .; CDR3nt: TGCGCCAGCAGCTTGGGAGCAGGCGGGCATGAAGCTTTCTTT; CDR3aa: CASSLGAGGHEAFF
d_gene: TRBD2; j_gene: TRBJ2-2; v_gene: TRBV5-1; abundance: .; CDR3nt: TGCGCCAGCAGCTTAACTAGCGGGACTACCGGGGAGCTGTTTTTT; CDR3aa: CASSLTSGTTGELFF
d_gene: TRBD2; j_gene: TRBJ2-1; v_gene: TRBV29-1; abundance: once; CDR3nt: TGCAGCGTTGAGGGGTCTAGCGGGAGTTATGAGCAGTTCTTC; CDR3aa: CSVEGSSGSYEQFF
d_gene: .; j_gene: TRBJ2-1; v_gene: TRBV15; abundance: once; CDR3nt: TGTGCCACGTCCGTAGGTCGCGGGATGACCTACAATGAGCAGTTCTTC; CDR3aa: CATSVGRGMTYNEQFF
d_gene: TRBD2; j_gene: TRBJ2-7; v_gene: TRBV2; abundance: .; CDR3nt: TGTGCCAGCAAACAGGGACTAGCGGCTAGCTACGAGCAGTACTTC; CDR3aa: CASKQGLAASYEQYF
d_gene: .; j_gene: TRBJ1-3; v_gene: TRBV9; abundance: .; CDR3nt: TGTGCCAGCAGCGTAGGGACGTTAGGAAACACCATATATTTT; CDR3aa: CASSVGTLGNTIYF
d_gene: .; j_gene: TRBJ2-7; v_gene: TRBV2; abundance: .; CDR3nt: TGTGCCAGCAGTGAAGCGCGGACGCCCGATTACGAGCAGTACTTC; CDR3aa: CASSEARTPDYEQYF
d_gene: TRBD1; j_gene: TRBJ1-5; v_gene: TRBV7-3; abundance: .; CDR3nt: TGTGCCAGCAGCTCAAGGACAGGGAATAGCAATCAGCCCCAGCATTTT; CDR3aa: CASSSRTGNSNQPQHF
d_gene: .; j_gene: TRBJ2-2; v_gene: TRBV9; abundance: .; CDR3nt: TGTGCCAGCAGCGTAGAAGGGGGAGGGAACACCGGGGAGCTGTTTTTT; CDR3aa: CASSVEGGGNTGELFF
d_gene: .; j_gene: TRBJ2-7; v_gene: TRBV9; abundance: .; CDR3nt: TGTGCCAGCAGCGCTTTTCCGGGGCTAGCTTTCGAGCAGTACTTC; CDR3aa: CASSAFPGLAFEQYF
d_gene: .; j_gene: TRBJ2-5; v_gene: TRBV7-9; abundance: .; CDR3nt: TGTGCCAGCAGCCCCCACACTAGTTTGGACCAAGAGACCCAGTACTTC; CDR3aa: CASSPHTSLDQETQYF
d_gene: .; j_gene: TRBJ2-5; v_gene: TRBV5-4; abundance: .; CDR3nt: TGTGCCAGCAGCTTAGGTAGTGGCAGGGTCGTCCAAGAGACCCAGTACTTC; CDR3aa: CASSLGSGRVVQETQYF
d_gene: .; j_gene: TRBJ2-1; v_gene: TRBV29-1; abundance: .; CDR3nt: TGCAGCGTGCGGTCCTACAATGAGCAGTTCTTC; CDR3aa: CSVRSYNEQFF
d_gene: .; j_gene: TRBJ1-1; v_gene: TRBV7-9; abundance: once; CDR3nt: TGTGCCAGCAGCTTGGGCAATCAGGAAGCTTTCTTT; CDR3aa: CASSLGNQEAFF
d_gene: .; j_gene: TRBJ2-7; v_gene: TRBV15; abundance: .; CDR3nt: TGTGCCACCAGCAGAGATCTTGCCAACGAGCAGTACTTC; CDR3aa: CATSRDLANEQYF
d_gene: .; j_gene: TRBJ1-3; v_gene: TRBV29-1; abundance: .; CDR3nt: TGCAGCGTTGAAGCTCAGTTAACGGGAAACACCATATATTTT; CDR3aa: CSVEAQLTGNTIYF
d_gene: .; j_gene: TRBJ2-3; v_gene: TRBV15; abundance: .; CDR3nt: TGTGCCACCAGCCAGGACTACCAATATAGCACAGATACGCAGTATTTT; CDR3aa: CATSQDYQYSTDTQYF
d_gene: TRBD2; j_gene: TRBJ2-7; v_gene: TRBV27; abundance: once; CDR3nt: TGTGCCAGCAGTCCGATGAGTGCGGGAGGGCCATACGAGCAGTACTTC; CDR3aa: CASSPMSAGGPYEQYF
d_gene: TRBD2; j_gene: TRBJ2-7; v_gene: TRBV28; abundance: .; CDR3nt: TGTGCCAGCGGAAGCGGGAGGGCCCAAGAGCAGTACTTC; CDR3aa: CASGSGRAQEQYF
d_gene: TRBD1; j_gene: TRBJ2-7; v_gene: TRBV9; abundance: .; CDR3nt: TGTGCCAGCAGCGTAGGAGGGACAGGGCCCTACGAGCAGTACTTC; CDR3aa: CASSVGGTGPYEQYF
d_gene: .; j_gene: TRBJ2-7; v_gene: TRBV15; abundance: once; CDR3nt: TGTGCCACCAGCAGCGGGAGCAGTCGCTACGAGCAGTACTTC; CDR3aa: CATSSGSSRYEQYF